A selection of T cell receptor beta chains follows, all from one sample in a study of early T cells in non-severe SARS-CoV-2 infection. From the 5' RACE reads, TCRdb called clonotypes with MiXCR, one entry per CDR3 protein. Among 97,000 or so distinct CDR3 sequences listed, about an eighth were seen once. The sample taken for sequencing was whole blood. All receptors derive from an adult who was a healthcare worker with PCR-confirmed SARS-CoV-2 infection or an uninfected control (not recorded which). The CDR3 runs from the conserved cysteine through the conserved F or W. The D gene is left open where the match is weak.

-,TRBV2,CASSEGLVTDTQYF
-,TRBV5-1,CASSRDKGETQYF
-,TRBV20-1,CSASGREQYF
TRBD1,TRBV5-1,CASNLWGQGQETQYF
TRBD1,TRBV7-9,CASSLATLGGQGDTEAFF
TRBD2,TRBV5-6,CASSLKVTSGSSYEQYF
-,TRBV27,CASSSQGKGYNSPLHF
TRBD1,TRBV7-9,CASSLGRTGDEDEQYF
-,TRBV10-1,CASSEDGNYGYTF
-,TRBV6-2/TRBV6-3,CASSYRSDTQYF
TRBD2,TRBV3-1,CASSRGSGRAPYEQYF
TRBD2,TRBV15,CATSRGAGGQETQYF